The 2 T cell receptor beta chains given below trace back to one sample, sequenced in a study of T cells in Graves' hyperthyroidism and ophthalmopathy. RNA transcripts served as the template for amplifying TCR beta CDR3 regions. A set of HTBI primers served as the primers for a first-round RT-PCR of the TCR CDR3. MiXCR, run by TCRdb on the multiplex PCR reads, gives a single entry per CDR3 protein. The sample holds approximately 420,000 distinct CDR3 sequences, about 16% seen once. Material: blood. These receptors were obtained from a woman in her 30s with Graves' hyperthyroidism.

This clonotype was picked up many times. The CDR3 bases are TGTGCCAGCGAGCCAGGAGGGGGGAACACTGAAGCTTTCTTT. Its protein product is CASEPGGGNTEAFF. The rearrangement links TRBV7-9 to TRBJ1-1, with D tentatively TRBD1 (6 bases). Trimming removed 8 bases at V and 1 base at J, with 14 bases between. The CDR3 extends over 14 amino acids. The V gene's germline CDR1 is SEHNR and CDR2 FQNEAQ (reference sequence). The whole variable domain, remainder taken from reference TRBV7-9 and TRBJ1-1, is DTGVSQNPRHKITKRGQNVTFRCDPISEHNRLYWYRQTLGQGPEFLTYFQNEAQLEKSRLLSDRFSAERPKGSFSTLEIQRTEQGDSAMYLCASEPGGGNTEAFFGQGTRLTVV.

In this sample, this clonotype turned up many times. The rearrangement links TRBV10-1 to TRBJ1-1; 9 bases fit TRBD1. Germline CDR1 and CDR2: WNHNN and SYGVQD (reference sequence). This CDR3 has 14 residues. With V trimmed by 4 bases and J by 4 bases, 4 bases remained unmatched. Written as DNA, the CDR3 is TGCGCCAGCAGTGTGGGACAGGGAGGCACTGAAGCTTTCTTT. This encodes CASSVGQGGTEAFF.